This T cell receptor beta chain was recorded in a study of blood T cell repertoires in COVID-19. Study-level background: Both acute and convalescent COVID-19 samples were obtained from the United States, Italy and Spain. The analysed material was cDNA or gDNA that came from T cells, B-cell-depleted T cells, or PBMCs.

This CDR3 has 13 amino acids. The V end was cut by 3 bases, the J end by 1 base, with 6 bases between. CDR1 and CDR2 from the germline V gene are MGHRA and YSYEKL. Per the authors' pipeline: Amplifying reference gene primers gave estimates of nucleated cell counts. Sequencing used immunoSEQ multiplex PCR; TCRdb keeps in-frame clones, though not all of them. V, J and clone size reflect that table, while D and trimming were determined from the DNA. The sample includes about 200,000 clones, around 81% of them seen just once. The specimen sequenced was PBMCs or T cells enriched from blood (not recorded which). The rearrangement joins TRBV4-1 to TRBJ1-2, with D unclear. The clonotype comes from a woman in her forties or fifties with acute COVID-19. In nucleotides, the CDR3 is TGCGCCAGCAGCCAGCCGGGTAACTATGGCTACACCTTC. It codes for CASSQPGNYGYTF.